The clone carrying this TCR beta chain was recorded at least ten times. Its antigen is unknown. TCRdb recomputed calls from the reads with MiXCR, one row per CDR3 protein. The sample lists approximately 630,000 distinct CDR3 sequences, less than 25% occurring once. This sample is part of a study of T cell repertoires in cytomegalovirus infection. General observations from the study: Adding up the frequency of public TCR beta families identified people who carried CMV plus the relevant HLA. HLA-C-restricted, CMV-specific TCR beta clonotypes were dominant ex vivo.

The sample taken for sequencing was CD8+ T cells from PBMCs. This sequence originates from a human donor in good health (CMV status not recorded). Some clones in this sample may be carry-over from other donors' samples.

The CDR3 nucleotides are TGTGCCAGCACCCTACTCGGGGAGGAAGGGGCCAACACCGGGGAGCTGTTTTTT. Its translation: CASTLLGEEGANTGELFF. The rearrangement joins TRBV7-2 to TRBJ2-2; D perhaps matches TRBD2 (6 bases). This CDR3 contains 18 residues. Germline lookup yields CDR1 SGHTA and CDR2 FQGNSA. V was clipped by 7 bases and J by 2 bases, with 23 bases between them.